This note documents a single T cell receptor beta chain sequence. The sample belongs to a study of T cell changes during pregnancy in multiple sclerosis. Clones were sequenced by immunoSEQ multiplex PCR, and TCRdb holds only the in-frame ones, with some missing. The data show about 40,000 clones, around nine tenths seen once. Here the sequenced sample was CD4+ T cells from peripheral blood mononuclear cells, taken before pregnancy. This TCR was recovered from a female donor with multiple sclerosis, enrolled in a pregnancy study.

The chain's CDR3 is CASSLGGLAGGIEQFF. As DNA, the CDR3 is TGTGCCAGCAGCTTGGGCGGCCTAGCGGGAGGTATCGAGCAGTTCTTC. V and J are TRBV5-4 and TRBJ2-1; 11 bases are shared with TRBD2. This CDR3 has 16 amino acids. The V and J ends lost 0 bases and 10 bases, in that order; junction bases with no gene match: 9. Germline CDR1 and CDR2: SGHNT and YYREEE (reference sequence).